The source of this T cell receptor beta chain is a study of OX40 agonist ivuxolimab in advanced cancers. Study information: Patients were given ivuxolimab, an antibody that agonizes OX40 (CD134). Study conclusions and caveats: The mean number of expanded clones was higher in CD8+ T cells than in CD4+.

The protocol was immunoSEQ multiplex PCR, while the TCRdb copy is restricted to in-frame clones and leaves out a portion. In the table there are 65,000 to 70,000 clones, roughly 82% of which are singletons. Germline CDR1 DFQATT, CDR2 SNEGSKA (reference sequence). The CDR3 contains 10 residues. Trimming removed 0 bases at V and 13 bases at J, with 9 bases between. In regard to this clone: Its antigen is not identified.

The chain carries TRBV20-1 and TRBJ1-1; the D is unclear. This specimen was CD4+ or CD8+ T cells sorted from blood, taken in a trial of the OX40 agonist ivuxolimab. The TCR was taken from an adult with an advanced solid tumor such as melanoma, head and neck, liver or kidney cancer. The CDR3 is CSARDGGVFF. As DNA, the CDR3 is TGCAGTGCTAGAGATGGCGGCGTTTTCTTT.